These 32 T cell receptor beta chains share one sample of origin, sequenced in a study of CD8 T cells in ankylosing spondylitis. Each CDR3 protein gets one entry after TCRdb re-called the 5' RACE reads with MiXCR. The data show about 500,000 distinct CDR3 sequences, about 13% seen once. Overall study findings and caveats: Seemingly characteristic of ankylosing spondylitis blood was a TCR beta motif consisting of about 8 highly homologous variants.

Their target antigens are unknown. Sequences were obtained from blood, either unsorted or a sorted T cell fraction (not recorded which). All receptors derive from a male donor with ankylosing spondylitis.

This clonotype was observed at least ten times. V usage is TRBV5-1 and J usage is TRBJ2-5, with D tentatively TRBD2 (5 bases). The germline V gene has CDR1 SGHRS and CDR2 YFSETQ. Trimming stripped 4 bases from V and 2 bases from J, with 9 bases between. This CDR3 has 13 residues. CDR3 amino acids: CASSVRRQETQYF. In DNA, the CDR3 is TGCGCCAGCAGCGTGAGGAGGCAAGAGACCCAGTACTTC.

This clonotype was seen a few times. The chain is built from TRBV7-9 and TRBJ2-5, with 10 bases matching TRBD1. Germline-derived CDR1 and CDR2 are SEHNR and FQNEAQ (reference sequence). This CDR3 comprises 15 residues. Germline trimming cut 5 bases from V and 3 bases from J; bases unmatched to any gene: 6. CDR3 sequence reads: CASSPWDRGEETQYF. CDR3 nucleotide sequence: TGTGCCAGCAGCCCCTGGGACAGGGGAGAAGAGACCCAGTACTTC.

The J gene is TRBJ2-5, the V gene TRBV20-1; 10 bases map to TRBD2. The trim removed 2 bases at V and 5 bases at J, leaving 11 bases unmatched. Germline V gene lookup returns CDR1 DFQATT and CDR2 SNEGSKA (reference sequence). The CDR3 runs to 16 residues. The CDR3 sequence: CSARMLSGRAVETQYF. Written as DNA, the CDR3 is TGCAGTGCTAGAATGCTAAGCGGGAGGGCGGTGGAGACCCAGTACTTC.

This sequence joins TRBV2 and TRBJ2-7; 7 bases match TRBD1. The CDR3 has 13 amino acids. The germline V gene has CDR1 SNHLY and CDR2 FYNNEI. V lost 6 bases to trimming and J lost 2 bases; unmatched junction nucleotides: 4. The CDR3 bases are TGTGCCAGCAGAGACAGGGAAACCTACGAGCAGTACTTC. This sequence encodes CASRDRETYEQYF.

This clonotype was found a few times. V is TRBV20-1 and J is TRBJ1-1; 9 bases agree with TRBD1. V lost 3 bases, J lost 0 bases, and 5 bases stayed unmatched. Germline CDR1 reads DFQATT; CDR2 reads SNEGSKA (reference sequence). This CDR3 comprises 15 residues. This CDR3 is CSARGRQGVNTEAFF. DNA of the CDR3: TGCAGTGCTAGGGGCCGACAGGGGGTGAACACTGAAGCTTTCTTT.

The V gene is TRBV20-1, the J gene TRBJ2-1, with 14 bases that match TRBD2. Germline loops: CDR1 DFQATT, CDR2 SNEGSKA (reference sequence). The CDR3 contains 15 residues. V dropped 5 bases and J dropped 5; count of bases not matched to a gene: 5. This chain's CDR3 is CSARGLAGAHNEQFF. CDR3 bases: TGCAGTGCTCGGGGACTAGCGGGAGCCCACAATGAGCAGTTCTTC.

This clonotype appeared a few times. This rearrangement joins TRBV6-1 to TRBJ1-4; 9 positions agree with TRBD1. The CDR3 is made up of 13 amino acids. The ends lost 6 bases at V and 10 bases at J; junction bases unmatched: 6. CDR1 and CDR2 (germline): MNHNS, SASEGT. The CDR3 DNA reads TGTGCCAGCAGGGGACAGGGTGTCGCAAAACTGTTTTTT. As protein: CASRGQGVAKLFF.

The chain is built from TRBV4-1 and TRBJ2-3; maybe TRBD2 (5 bases). This CDR3 is 17 amino acids long. Trimming took off 0 bases at V and 7 bases at J, with 20 bases between the two ends. Germline loops: CDR1 MGHRA, CDR2 YSYEKL. Written as DNA, the CDR3 is TGCGCCAGCAGCCAAGATAGTTCCGGGTGGGAGAGGAATACGCAGTATTTT. Protein: CASSQDSSGWERNTQYF.

The chain has TRBV25-1 and TRBJ2-5; 11 positions agree with TRBD1. The V and J ends lost 4 bases and 4 bases, in that order; junction bases with no gene match: 11. CDR1 is MGHDK, CDR2 SYGVNS, per germline. The CDR3 is 17 amino acids. CDR3 sequence (DNA): TGTGCCAGCAGTGCCCTAAAACCGGGACAGGGGGGAGAGACCCAGTACTTC. It yields the protein CASSALKPGQGGETQYF.

The J gene is TRBJ2-2, the V gene TRBV6-5; D is unclear. The CDR3 length is 14 residues. V was clipped by 2 bases and J by 4 bases, with 8 bases between them. Germline CDR1 MNHEY, CDR2 SVGAGI. For the CDR3, the DNA is TGTGCCAGCAGTTACGAGACATCCACCGGGGAGCTGTTTTTT. Translated: CASSYETSTGELFF.

This clonotype was detected only a few times. The V and J genes are TRBV10-1 and TRBJ2-1, with D perhaps TRBD2 (6 bases). Trimming pared 3 bases from V and 6 bases from J, leaving 12 bases between. The germline gives CDR1 WNHNN, CDR2 SYGVQD (reference sequence). The CDR3 is 14 amino acids. The chain's CDR3 is CASSDGGSRNEQFF. CDR3 in DNA: TGCGCCAGCAGTGACGGAGGGTCACGCAATGAGCAGTTCTTC.

V and J are TRBV7-2 and TRBJ2-3, with a possible D match to TRBD1 (5 bases). Germline loops: CDR1 SGHTA, CDR2 FQGNSA. The CDR3 consists of 13 residues. Trimming took off 6 bases at V and 6 bases at J, with 13 bases between the two ends. The CDR3 loop is CASRPRGLDTQYF. The CDR3 nucleotides read TGTGCCAGCAGGCCAAGGGGTTTGGATACGCAGTATTTT.

The genes are TRBV3-1 and TRBJ2-5; weak D call: TRBD1 (5 bases). This CDR3 spans 16 amino acids. Germline CDR1 LGHDT, CDR2 YNNKEL (reference sequence). Trimming took off 0 bases at V and 0 bases at J, with 11 bases between the two ends. The CDR3 spells CASSQDYGAYQETQYF. CDR3 nucleotide sequence: TGTGCCAGCAGCCAAGATTATGGGGCCTACCAAGAGACCCAGTACTTC.

There are a few counts of this clonotype. The gene calls are TRBV24-1 and TRBJ2-1, with D possibly matching TRBD2 (5 bases). CDR3 length: 16 amino acids. Trimming left V 4 bases short and J 5 bases short, with 17 bases between. The germline gives CDR1 KGHDR, CDR2 SFDVKD. The CDR3 DNA is TGTGCCACCAGTGACTACCCGGAGGTCACCAACAATGAGCAGTTCTTC. Protein sequence: CATSDYPEVTNNEQFF.

There are many counts of this clonotype. The junction departs from the called germline gene at one end, perhaps through a read error. The rearrangement uses TRBV12-3 or TRBV12-4 and TRBJ2-4; D gene unclear. The CDR3 runs to 15 residues. CDR3 nucleotide sequence: TGTGCCAGCAGTTCCCTCGACATGTCGATGTCAAATGGCAACTTC. This sequence encodes CASSSLDMSMSNGNF.

This clonotype was detected a few times. The rearrangement links TRBV5-1 to TRBJ2-3; 8 positions agree with TRBD2. The V and J ends lost 1 base and 4 bases, in that order; junction bases with no gene match: 11. There are 17 residues in the CDR3. Germline V gene lookup returns CDR1 SGHRS and CDR2 YFSETQ. This CDR3 reads CASSLFREGVGADTQYF. In nucleotides, the CDR3 is TGCGCCAGCAGCTTGTTCCGGGAGGGAGTTGGTGCAGATACGCAGTATTTT.

This clonotype has just a few counts. The chain employs TRBV20-1 and TRBJ1-5; D is perhaps TRBD1 (6 bases). V lost 6 bases and J lost 6, with 15 bases in between. Germline CDR1 reads DFQATT; CDR2 reads SNEGSKA (reference sequence). The length of the CDR3 is 13 residues. As DNA, the CDR3 is TGCAGTGCCAGTACAGGGTTTGGTCAGCCCCAGCATTTT. Translation gives CSASTGFGQPQHF.

This sequence joins TRBV20-1 and TRBJ2-1; possibly TRBD2 for D (6 bases). The CDR3 is made up of 16 amino acids. Trimming stripped 3 bases from V and 2 bases from J, with 17 bases between. In germline, CDR1 is DFQATT, CDR2 SNEGSKA (reference sequence). The CDR3 here is CSARSETGVTYNEQFF. The CDR3 DNA reads TGCAGTGCTAGGTCCGAGACGGGAGTTACCTACAATGAGCAGTTCTTC.

The chain uses TRBV18 and TRBJ1-2; no firm D call. Trimming took 3 bases from V and 3 from J, leaving 14 bases between them. CDR1 is KGHSH and CDR2 is LQKENI in the germline V gene. This CDR3 contains 15 residues. For the CDR3, the DNA is TGTGCCAGCTCACCCGCGGTCCGCCCGGACTATGGCTACACCTTC. Protein sequence: CASSPAVRPDYGYTF.

This clonotype was observed a handful of times. The gene calls are TRBV12-3 or TRBV12-4 and TRBJ2-1, with D tentatively TRBD2 (5 bases). This CDR3 is built from 14 residues. The V gene lost 4 bases and the J gene lost 7 bases, with 14 bases spanning the gap. For the CDR3, the DNA is TGTGCCAGCAGTTCCCCCGCTAGCCGTAATGAGCAGTTCTTC. It specifies CASSSPASRNEQFF.

This clonotype appeared a few times. This chain uses TRBV6-1 with TRBJ2-5; TRBD2 might be the D (5 bases). The CDR3 covers 15 residues. The germline CDR1 and CDR2 sequences are MNHNS and SASEGT. The germline V and J ends were trimmed by 4 bases and 7 bases, with 19 bases remaining between them. CDR3 residues: CASSAGERLWGTQYF. The CDR3 nucleotides read TGTGCCAGCAGTGCCGGGGAGCGGCTTTGGGGGACCCAGTACTTC.

The table lists this clonotype with a few counts. V gene TRBV10-3 combines with J gene TRBJ2-2; possibly TRBD1 for D (6 bases). V was cut by 3 bases and J by 4 bases, with 9 bases left in between. The length of the CDR3 is 14 residues. Looked up from germline, CDR1 is ENHRY and CDR2 is SYGVKD. The CDR3: CAISDRGATGELFF. CDR3 DNA: TGTGCCATCAGTGACAGGGGAGCCACCGGGGAGCTGTTTTTT.

The CDR3 here is CASRDGRAADTQYF. The DNA of the CDR3 is TGCGCCAGCAGAGACGGGAGGGCCGCAGATACGCAGTATTTT. The chain recombines TRBV10-2 with TRBJ2-3; TRBD2 matches at 8 bases. V lost 6 bases and J lost 4; bases outside the gene matches: 6. Looked up from germline, CDR1 is WSHSY and CDR2 is SAAADI. The CDR3 sequence is 14 residues long.

The genes are TRBV2 and TRBJ1-5, with D possibly being TRBD1 (6 bases). V lost 0 bases and J lost 1, with 13 bases in between. CDR3 length: 17 amino acids. Germline V gives CDR1 SNHLY, CDR2 FYNNEI. The DNA of the CDR3 is TGTGCCAGCAGTGAAGCGCTGGACAGACTAAGCAATCAGCCCCAGCATTTT. It specifies CASSEALDRLSNQPQHF.

This chain uses TRBV7-2 with TRBJ2-3; D is unclear. Trimming left V 4 bases short and J 0 bases short, with 11 bases between. CDR3 length equals 15 residues. The germline CDR1 and CDR2 sequences are SGHTA and FQGNSA. The DNA of the CDR3 is TGTGCCAGCAGCTCAGACCCAGCTAGCACAGATACGCAGTATTTT. It specifies CASSSDPASTDTQYF.

This clonotype was observed many times. The chain has TRBV4-2 and TRBJ2-1; 9 nucleotides agree with TRBD1. V trimming: 6 bases; J trimming: 6 bases; junction bases outside the gene matches: 9. The CDR3 spans 15 residues. Germline V gene lookup returns CDR1 LGHNA and CDR2 YNFKEQ. The CDR3 reads CASSRRDREGNEQFF. The CDR3, as DNA: TGTGCCAGCAGTCGGAGGGACAGGGAGGGCAATGAGCAGTTCTTC.

This clonotype was recorded many times. The chain is built from TRBV6-5 and TRBJ1-6; D is unclear. The V and J ends lost 0 bases and 10 bases respectively, with 10 bases between them. CDR1 and CDR2 from the germline V gene are MNHEY and SVGAGI. The CDR3 consists of 14 residues. CDR3 bases: TGTGCCAGCAGTTACTCGAAAATCAACTCACCCCTCCACTTT. Amino acids: CASSYSKINSPLHF.

This clonotype was picked up a small number of times. The chain recombines TRBV11-2 with TRBJ2-3; TRBD1 aligns across 9 bases. The junction had 5 bases not matched to a gene; V was cut back by 5 bases and J by 8 bases. The CDR3 consists of 13 residues. Germline V lookup: CDR1 SGHAT, CDR2 FQNNGV. CDR3 DNA sequence: TGTGCCAGCAGCGAACAGGGGGCAGGTACGCAGTATTTT. Translation: CASSEQGAGTQYF.

The chain uses TRBV21-1 and TRBJ2-7; the table assigns TRBD1, which was not confirmed against the DNA. TRBV21-1 is described as a pseudogene. The CDR3 totals 16 residues. In DNA, the CDR3 is TGTGCCAGCAGCACAGAAAGACAGGGGCCCTCCTACGAGCAGTACTTC. Encoded protein: CASSTERQGPSYEQYF.

This sequence joins TRBV27 and TRBJ1-5; maybe TRBD1 (6 bases). Trimming left V 6 bases short and J 0 bases short, with 18 bases between. CDR1 is MNHEY and CDR2 is SMNVEV in the germline V gene (reference sequence). This CDR3 comprises 17 residues. The CDR3 protein is CASSPRGGRSSNQPQHF. In nucleotides, the CDR3 is TGTGCCAGCAGCCCTCGGGGGGGGCGCTCTAGCAATCAGCCCCAGCATTTT.

The chain combines TRBV6-1 with TRBJ2-3; D call uncertain. The CDR3 consists of 11 residues. V gave up 8 bases and J gave up 8 bases, with 11 bases separating them. Per the germline V gene, CDR1 is MNHNS and CDR2 is SASEGT. The CDR3 loop is CASFSLPTQYF. CDR3 DNA: TGTGCCAGCTTCTCACTCCCTACGCAGTATTTT.

V usage is TRBV7-9 and J usage is TRBJ1-6; TRBD1 is a possible D gene (6 bases). Germline assignment: CDR1 SEHNR and CDR2 FQNEAQ (reference sequence). Trimming stripped 1 base from V and 12 bases from J, with 16 bases between. The length of the CDR3 is 15 residues. Here the CDR3 reads CASSLVGGDRLPLHF. Here the CDR3 DNA reads TGTGCCAGCAGCTTAGTCGGGGGCGACAGATTACCCCTCCACTTT.